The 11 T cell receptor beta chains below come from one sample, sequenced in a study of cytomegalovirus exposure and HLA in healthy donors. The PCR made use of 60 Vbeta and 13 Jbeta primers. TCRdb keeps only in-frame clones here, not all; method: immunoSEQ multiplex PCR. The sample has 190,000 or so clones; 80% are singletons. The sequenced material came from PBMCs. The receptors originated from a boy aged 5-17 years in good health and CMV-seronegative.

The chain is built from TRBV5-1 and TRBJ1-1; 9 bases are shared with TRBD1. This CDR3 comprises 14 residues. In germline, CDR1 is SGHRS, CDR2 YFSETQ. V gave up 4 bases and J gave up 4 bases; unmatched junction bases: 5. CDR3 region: CASSPGDRATEAFF. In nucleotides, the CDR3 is TGCGCCAGCAGCCCGGGGGACAGGGCCACTGAAGCTTTCTTT.

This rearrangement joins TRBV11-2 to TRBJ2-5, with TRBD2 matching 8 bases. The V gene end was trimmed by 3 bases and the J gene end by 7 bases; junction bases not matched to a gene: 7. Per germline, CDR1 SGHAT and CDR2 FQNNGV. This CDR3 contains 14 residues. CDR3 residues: CASSFGGAYGTQYF. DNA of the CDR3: TGTGCCAGCAGCTTCGGGGGGGCCTACGGGACCCAGTACTTC.

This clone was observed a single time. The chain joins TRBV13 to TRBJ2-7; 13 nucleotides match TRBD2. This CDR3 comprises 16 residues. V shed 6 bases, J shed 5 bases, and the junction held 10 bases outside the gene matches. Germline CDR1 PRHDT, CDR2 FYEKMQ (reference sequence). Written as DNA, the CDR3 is TGTGCCAGCAGGACTCGGACTAGCGGGAGCAACCACGAGCAGTACTTC. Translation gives CASRTRTSGSNHEQYF.

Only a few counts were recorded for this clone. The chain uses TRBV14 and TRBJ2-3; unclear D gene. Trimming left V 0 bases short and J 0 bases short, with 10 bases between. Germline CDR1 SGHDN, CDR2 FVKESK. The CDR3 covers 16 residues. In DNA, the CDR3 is TGTGCCAGCAGCCAAGACCAGGCATCTAGCACAGATACGCAGTATTTT. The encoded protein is CASSQDQASSTDTQYF.

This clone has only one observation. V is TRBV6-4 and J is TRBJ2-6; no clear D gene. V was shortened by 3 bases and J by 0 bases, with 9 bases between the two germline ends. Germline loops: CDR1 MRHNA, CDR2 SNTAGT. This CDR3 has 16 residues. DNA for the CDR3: TGTGCCAGCAGTGATGGTCCGAGCTCTGGGGCCAACGTCCTGACTTTC. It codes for CASSDGPSSGANVLTF.

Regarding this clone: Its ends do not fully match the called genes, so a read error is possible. CDR3 coding DNA: TGTTCCAGCAGCTCCCCGACAGGGGCAAAACGCTACGAGCAGTACTTC. This encodes CSSSSPTGAKRYEQYF. J is TRBJ2-7 and V is TRBV7-9; TRBD1 matches 8 bases. This CDR3 is 16 amino acids long. The germline V gene has CDR1 SEHNR and CDR2 FQNEAQ (reference sequence).

The CDR3: CASSAPAGQADGYTF. The CDR3, as DNA: TGTGCCAGCAGTGCACCCGCCGGACAGGCCGATGGCTACACCTTC. The rearrangement links TRBV6-5 to TRBJ1-2, with TRBD1 identical over 7 bases. Germline-derived CDR1 and CDR2 are MNHEY and SVGAGI. J was trimmed by 6 bases and V by 5 bases; bases with no gene match: 12. This CDR3 is 15 amino acids long.

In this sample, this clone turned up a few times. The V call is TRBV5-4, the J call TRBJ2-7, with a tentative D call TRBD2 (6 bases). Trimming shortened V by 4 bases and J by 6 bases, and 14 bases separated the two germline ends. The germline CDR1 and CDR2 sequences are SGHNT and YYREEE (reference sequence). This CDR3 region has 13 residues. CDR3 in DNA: TGTGCCAGCAGCCTGATGTCCGGGAGCGAGCAGTACTTC. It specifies CASSLMSGSEQYF.

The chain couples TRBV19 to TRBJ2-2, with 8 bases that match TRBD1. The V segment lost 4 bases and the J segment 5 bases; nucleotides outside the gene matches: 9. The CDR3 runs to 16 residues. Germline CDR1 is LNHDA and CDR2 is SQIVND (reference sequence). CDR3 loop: CASSNPQGAGTGELFF. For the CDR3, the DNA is TGTGCCAGTAGTAATCCCCAGGGGGCGGGGACCGGGGAGCTGTTTTTT. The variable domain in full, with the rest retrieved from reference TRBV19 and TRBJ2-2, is DGGITQSPKYLFRKEGQNVTLSCEQNLNHDAMYWYRQDPGQGLRLIYYSQIVNDFQKGDIAEGYSVSREKKESFPLTVTSAQKNPTAFYLCASSNPQGAGTGELFFGEGSRLTVL.

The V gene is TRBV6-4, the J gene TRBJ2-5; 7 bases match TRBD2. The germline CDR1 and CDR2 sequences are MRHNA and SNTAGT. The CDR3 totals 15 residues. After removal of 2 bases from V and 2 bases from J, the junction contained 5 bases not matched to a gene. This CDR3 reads CASSDEVGGQETQYF. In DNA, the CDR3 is TGTGCCAGCAGTGACGAGGTGGGGGGGCAAGAGACCCAGTACTTC.

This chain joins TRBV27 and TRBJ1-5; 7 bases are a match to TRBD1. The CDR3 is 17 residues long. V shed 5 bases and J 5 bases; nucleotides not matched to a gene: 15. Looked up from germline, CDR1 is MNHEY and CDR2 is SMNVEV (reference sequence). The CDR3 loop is CASSPLANRGPHQPQHF. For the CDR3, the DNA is TGTGCCAGCAGTCCATTGGCAAACAGGGGACCTCATCAGCCCCAGCATTTT.